The 20 T cell receptor beta chains below all came from one sample that was sequenced in a study of T cells in Graves' hyperthyroidism and ophthalmopathy. Amplification yielded TCR beta CDR3 regions, with RNA transcripts as the source. An initial round of RT-PCR targeting the TCR CDR3 relied on the HTBI primer set. TCRdb reprocessed the multiplex PCR reads via MiXCR and lists one record per CDR3 protein. The sample carries around 560,000 distinct CDR3 sequences, over 15% recorded once. The sequenced sample consisted of blood. These receptor sequences come from a woman younger than 35 with Graves' hyperthyroidism.

This clonotype was counted a single time. The chain links TRBV6-1 to TRBJ2-5; D is perhaps TRBD2 (5 bases). The CDR3 has 14 amino acids. Germline V lookup: CDR1 MNHNS, CDR2 SASEGT. The V gene lost 6 bases and the J gene lost 2 bases, with 13 bases spanning the gap. CDR3 bases: TGTGCCAGCAGGGGGAGCCTGACTCAAGAGACCCAGTACTTC. Amino acids: CASRGSLTQETQYF.

Ten or more counts support this clonotype. J is TRBJ2-1 and V is TRBV6-2 or TRBV6-3; D possibly corresponds to TRBD2 (7 bases). Per the germline V gene, CDR1 is MNHEY and CDR2 is SVGEGT. The CDR3 contains 15 residues. The V and J ends lost 0 bases and 3 bases respectively, with 9 bases between them. For the CDR3, the DNA is TGTGCCAGCAGTTACTCAGGGGGGGACTACAATGAGCAGTTCTTC. Residues: CASSYSGGDYNEQFF.

The J gene is TRBJ2-7, the V gene TRBV28, with D tentatively TRBD2 (6 bases). The CDR3 covers 15 residues. V lost 5 bases and J 7 bases, leaving 21 bases between the germline ends. Germline V CDR1 and CDR2: MDHEN, SYDVKM. In nucleotides, the CDR3 is TGTGCCAGCAGTGGAGGGCGGGGATCCCTGGGGGAGCAGTACTTC. This sequence encodes CASSGGRGSLGEQYF.

In its sample, this clonotype was seen a few times. The genes are TRBV3-1 and TRBJ2-1; 7 nucleotides line up with TRBD2. This CDR3 is 16 amino acids long. V lost 4 bases to trimming and J lost 6 bases; unmatched junction nucleotides: 12. Germline V CDR1 and CDR2: LGHDT, YNNKEL (reference sequence). CDR3 loop: CASSPVWGGDLNEQFF. The CDR3 DNA reads as TGTGCCAGCAGCCCCGTGTGGGGGGGGGACCTCAATGAGCAGTTCTTC.

In its sample, this clonotype was seen a few times. The chain links TRBV5-6 to TRBJ1-1; no clear D gene. The CDR3 runs to 16 residues. The V gene's germline CDR1 is SGHDT and CDR2 YYEEEE. The V end was cut by 4 bases, the J end by 1 base, with 17 bases between. CDR3 residues: CASSPPMPHRNTEAFF. For the CDR3, the DNA is TGTGCCAGCAGCCCCCCAATGCCACACAGGAACACTGAAGCTTTCTTT.

This clonotype was recorded at least ten times. The chain couples TRBV18 to TRBJ2-3; a possible D gene is TRBD1 (6 bases). This CDR3 region has 16 residues. Trimming shortened V by 4 bases and J by 4 bases, and 18 bases separated the two germline ends. Germline CDR1 KGHSH, CDR2 LQKENI. For the CDR3, the DNA is TGTGCCAGCTCACTCAAGGGGGTACGGATCCCAGATACGCAGTATTTT. Encoded protein: CASSLKGVRIPDTQYF.

This clonotype has more than one count but fewer than ten. The gene calls are TRBV4-3 and TRBJ1-2, with D hard to call. Trimming stripped 0 bases from V and 8 bases from J, with 16 bases between. The germline CDR1 and CDR2 sequences are LGHNA and YSLEER. The CDR3 has 15 amino acids. Here the CDR3 DNA reads TGCGCCAGCAGCCAAGATCCCCGCGGCAGTATCGGCTACACCTTC. It yields the protein CASSQDPRGSIGYTF.

The chain carries TRBV29-1 and TRBJ1-2; no clear D gene. Trimming took 3 bases from V and 7 from J, leaving 12 bases between them. This CDR3 region has 12 residues. Germline CDR1 is SQVTM and CDR2 is ANQGSEA. CDR3 sequence: CSVESGDGGYTF. CDR3 in DNA: TGCAGCGTTGAGTCCGGGGATGGTGGCTACACCTTC.

There are many counts of this clonotype. The V and J genes are TRBV7-9 and TRBJ2-5; weak D call: TRBD1 (6 bases). V was cut by 5 bases and J by 4 bases, with 17 bases left in between. The CDR3 length is 15 residues. CDR1 and CDR2 (germline): SEHNR, FQNEAQ (reference sequence). The CDR3 here is CASSQSTGTGETQYF. The CDR3 nucleotides are TGTGCCAGCAGCCAATCTACAGGGACGGGAGAGACCCAGTACTTC.

V usage is TRBV20-1 and J usage is TRBJ2-1, with D possibly matching TRBD2 (8 bases). Per germline, CDR1 DFQATT and CDR2 SNEGSKA (reference sequence). Between the trimmed V and J ends, which lost 6 bases and 4 bases, there was a span of 19 bases. The CDR3 contains 15 residues. In nucleotides, the CDR3 is TGCAGTGCCCAGGGGGGTAGCGGGGCTTACAATGAGCAGTTCTTC. This gives the protein CSAQGGSGAYNEQFF.

This clonotype has more than one count but fewer than ten. The chain links TRBV3-1 to TRBJ2-1; 8 nucleotides align to TRBD2. V lost 4 bases to trimming and J lost 4 bases; unmatched junction nucleotides: 6. CDR1 and CDR2 (germline): LGHDT, YNNKEL (reference sequence). The CDR3 spans 15 residues. The CDR3 region is CASSPSGGTYNEQFF. CDR3 DNA sequence: TGTGCCAGCAGCCCGAGCGGGGGTACTTACAATGAGCAGTTCTTC.

Ten or more counts support this clonotype. This chain links TRBV19 with TRBJ1-3; possibly TRBD1 for D (6 bases). CDR1 is LNHDA, CDR2 SQIVND, per germline (reference sequence). Trimming removed 4 bases at V and 6 bases at J, with 19 bases between. This CDR3 has 16 residues. The CDR3 DNA follows: TGTGCCAGTAGTAGGACAGCAGGAAGCCCACAAAACACCATATATTTT. The encoded protein is CASSRTAGSPQNTIYF.

This clonotype was detected only a few times. This may arise from a read error, as a much more abundant clone is one base away. This sequence joins TRBV11-2 and TRBJ2-3; no reliable D call. The V gene's germline CDR1 is SGHAT and CDR2 FQNNGV. The length of the CDR3 is 13 residues. The CDR3 here is CASREWSTDTHYF. The CDR3 nucleotides read TGTGCCAGCAGGGAATGGAGCACAGATACGCATTATTTT.

There are a few counts of this clonotype. This chain uses TRBV13 with TRBJ2-3; 7 positions agree with TRBD1. The CDR3 length is 16 residues. Trimming removed 6 bases from V and 2 bases from J; junction bases left unmatched: 11. Germline CDR1 and CDR2: PRHDT and FYEKMQ (reference sequence). CDR3 region: CASSHLGDSLTDTQYF. The CDR3 coding sequence is TGTGCCAGCAGTCACCTAGGGGACAGCCTCACAGATACGCAGTATTTT.

This chain joins TRBV2 and TRBJ1-2; TRBD1 matches 8 bases. V was pared by 11 bases and J by 3 bases, with 17 bases of the junction left unmatched. This CDR3 is 16 amino acids long. Germline V gene data show CDR1 as SNHLY and CDR2 as FYNNEI. The CDR3 DNA sequence: TGTGCCGGCACCCGAACAACGACAGGGGCCTACTATGGCTACACCTTC. Translation gives CAGTRTTTGAYYGYTF.

In regard to this clonotype: A much larger clonotype is one base distant, so this may be a read error. The rearrangement joins TRBV30 to TRBJ1-5; possibly TRBD1 for D (6 bases). The V and J ends lost 5 bases and 0 bases respectively, with 14 bases between them. This CDR3 contains 15 residues. Germline CDR1 reads GTSNPN; CDR2 reads SVGIG (reference sequence). CDR3 nucleotides: TGTGCCTGGCCAGGGGACGGCCCTAGCAATCAGCCCCAGCATTTT. Its protein is CAWPGDGPSNQPQHF.

This clonotype was found many times. This chain joins TRBV6-2 or TRBV6-3 and TRBJ2-7; D unresolved. Trimming shortened V by 4 bases and J by 2 bases, and 9 bases separated the two germline ends. CDR1 is MNHEY and CDR2 is SVGEGT in the germline V gene. The CDR3 is made up of 13 amino acids. For the CDR3, the DNA is TGTGCCAGCAGTTCTATCCCGGCCTACGAGCAGTACTTC. The encoded protein is CASSSIPAYEQYF.

This clonotype was recorded many times. This chain links TRBV6-1 with TRBJ1-5; D may be TRBD1 (5 bases). Germline assignment: CDR1 MNHNS and CDR2 SASEGT. The CDR3 length is 15 residues. Trimming removed 6 bases from V and 7 bases from J, with 19 bases in between. CDR3 DNA: TGTGCCAGCAGGATTGGGTGGCAGGGCGGCCAGCCCCAGCATTTT. It is translated as CASRIGWQGGQPQHF.

The V and J genes are TRBV6-2 or TRBV6-3 and TRBJ2-7; D is ambiguous. Germline values: CDR1 MNHEY, CDR2 SVGEGT. Trimming removed 6 bases from V and 0 bases from J, with 12 bases in between. The CDR3 is made up of 14 amino acids. Here the CDR3 DNA reads TGTGCCAGCAGCTACACGACACTCTCCTACGAGCAGTACTTC. Translating it yields CASSYTTLSYEQYF.

This clonotype was observed many times. This chain links TRBV20-1 with TRBJ1-2; perhaps TRBD1 as D (6 bases). Trimming cost V 6 bases and J 4 bases, with 21 bases left between them. CDR1 and CDR2 (germline): DFQATT, SNEGSKA (reference sequence). CDR3 size: 15 residues. CDR3 loop: CSAERWGGASYGYTF. Written as DNA, the CDR3 is TGCAGTGCCGAGCGGTGGGGGGGCGCAAGCTATGGCTACACCTTC.